Listed below are T cell receptor beta chains from one sample, sequenced in a study of T cell changes during pregnancy in multiple sclerosis. Assay: immunoSEQ multiplex PCR; the TCRdb copy retains only in-frame clones and omits some. The sample contains 20,000 to 25,000 clones, 90% to 95% of which appear only once. Sequenced here: CD8+ T cells from peripheral blood mononuclear cells, sampled in the third trimester of pregnancy. The receptor source for this set is a female donor with multiple sclerosis, enrolled in a pregnancy study. Both conserved end residues are part of each CDR3. D genes are given only for firm matches. The listing skips clone size in some rows; elsewhere it reads once, few, many or a size class.

d_call clone_size j_call v_call cdr3_nt cdr3_aa
. . TRBJ2-3 TRBV5-8 TGTGCCCCCCCTGCATGGGTTCCTGGCGGCCCAACAGATACGCAGTATTTT CAPPAWVPGGPTDTQYF
TRBD2 . TRBJ2-3 TRBV5-1 TGCGCCAGCAGCTTGGCGCTAGCGGGGCCTTCTACCGAGGATACGCAGTATTTT CASSLALAGPSTEDTQYF
. few TRBJ1-1 TRBV4-3 TGCGCCAGCAGCCAAGATATATGGGGGGATGAAGCTTTCTTT CASSQDIWGDEAFF
TRBD2 . TRBJ2-7 TRBV7-2 TGTGCCAGCAGCTTGCCTAGCGGAATGGGCGAGCAGTACTTC CASSLPSGMGEQYF
TRBD1 . TRBJ1-4 TRBV25-1 TGTGCCAGCAGTGGGGGCCGGACAGGGAGAAATGAAAAACTGTTTTTT CASSGGRTGRNEKLFF
. . TRBJ2-2 TRBV19 TGTGCCAGTAGACACGGGGAGCTGTTTTTT CASRHGELFF
TRBD1 . TRBJ2-2 TRBV19 TGTGCCAGTAGTGCGTTAACCTGGGGACAGGGTACCGGGGAGCTGTTTTTT CASSALTWGQGTGELFF
. . TRBJ1-5 TRBV21-1 TGTGCCAGCAGCCAGGCTCGGTTACAGGACGATTCGGTTAATAGCAATCAGCCCCAGCATTTT CASSQARLQDDSVNSNQPQHF
. . TRBJ2-4 TRBV5-5 TGTGCCAGCAGCCCGCGGGCTGGAGTTGGTACCAAAAACATTCAGTACTTC CASSPRAGVGTKNIQYF
TRBD1 . TRBJ2-5 TRBV5-4 TGTGCCAGCGGGACAGGGCTGGAAGAGACCCAGTACTTC CASGTGLEETQYF
TRBD2 . TRBJ2-7 TRBV4-1 TGCGCCAGCAGCCAAGAGGCTAGCGGAAACTCCTACGAGCAGTACTTC CASSQEASGNSYEQYF
TRBD2 . TRBJ2-3 TRBV7-9 TGTGCCAGCAGCTCAAAGCGGGGGAGCACAGATACGCAGTATTTT CASSSKRGSTDTQYF
TRBD1 . TRBJ2-7 TRBV5-4 TGTGCCAGCAGCCTGGAACGGGCAGGGGGCGAGCAGTACTTC CASSLERAGGEQYF
. . TRBJ2-7 TRBV6-1 TGTGCCAGCAGTGACTTGTACTCGAGGGACTTC CASSDLYSRDF
TRBD1 . TRBJ1-1 TRBV29-1 TGCAGCGTTCTTGACAGGGGAGGCACTGAAGCTTTCTTT CSVLDRGGTEAFF
. . TRBJ1-3 TRBV13 TGTGCCAGCAGCTCCGTTCCCAGGGGACCTGGAAACACCATATATTTT CASSSVPRGPGNTIYF
. once TRBJ2-7 TRBV7-6 TGTGCCAGCAGCCCATCAACCTCCGGAGGTAACTCCTACGAGCAGTACTTC CASSPSTSGGNSYEQYF
TRBD2 . TRBJ2-3 TRBV7-6 TGTGCCAGCAGCTTAGAACTAGCGGGAGGGACAGATACGCAGTATTTT CASSLELAGGTDTQYF
. . TRBJ2-7 TRBV13 TGTGCCAGCAAAAACAGGCAGACCTACGAGCAGTACTTC CASKNRQTYEQYF
TRBD2 . TRBJ2-3 TRBV15 TGTGCCACCAGCAGCCCTAGCGGGGAGACCGTAGATACGCAGTATTTT CATSSPSGETVDTQYF
. . TRBJ2-7 TRBV5-1 TGCGCCAGCAGCTTATCCAGCTCCTACGAGCAGTACTTC CASSLSSSYEQYF
. . TRBJ1-5 TRBV27 TGTGCCAGCAGTTATCGCGGACGGACTAATCAGCCCCAGCATTTT CASSYRGRTNQPQHF
. . TRBJ1-3 TRBV7-2 TGTGCCAGCAGCTCCTATCTGTACTCTGGAAACACCATATATTTT CASSSYLYSGNTIYF
TRBD1 . TRBJ2-1 TRBV7-9 TGTGCCAGCAGCTTTGGAACAGGGGGCGTGAATGAGCAGTTCTTC CASSFGTGGVNEQFF
. . TRBJ2-3 TRBV30 TGTGCCTGGAGTTCCGCCGGAGTAGATACGCAGTATTTT CAWSSAGVDTQYF
TRBD1 . TRBJ1-5 TRBV4-2 TGTGCCAGCAGCCAGGGGACAGGGGGTCAGCCCCAGCATTTT CASSQGTGGQPQHF
TRBD1 . TRBJ1-1 TRBV7-6 TGTGCCAGCAGCCCATATGTGGAGGGGGCGGACACTGAAGCTTTCTTT CASSPYVEGADTEAFF
. . TRBJ1-5 TRBV11-3 TGTGCCAGCAGCTTAGGCCAGAACGATCAGCCCCAGCATTTT CASSLGQNDQPQHF
TRBD1 . TRBJ1-2 TRBV9 TGTGCCAGCAGCGCCCCCGGGACAGGGGTTGGCTATGGCTACACCTTC CASSAPGTGVGYGYTF
TRBD2 . TRBJ2-1 TRBV4-2 TGTGCCAGCAGCCAAGACCCGCGGGGGGTTGAGCAGTTCTTC CASSQDPRGVEQFF
. . TRBJ1-1 TRBV10-2 TGCGCCAGCAGTGAGTCGAGGTGGCCAACTGAAGCTTTCTTT CASSESRWPTEAFF
. . TRBJ1-5 TRBV10-3 TGTGCCATCAGTGAGTCGATGAGGGTAGCCCAGCATTTT CAISESMRVAQHF
. once TRBJ2-1 TRBV7-9 TGTGCCAGCAGCTTCACCTACGGGAAACTTGCCGCCTACAATGAGCAGTTCTTC CASSFTYGKLAAYNEQFF
. . TRBJ2-7 TRBV2 TGTGCCAGCAGTCCAGGTCTCTCCTACGAGCAGTACTTC CASSPGLSYEQYF
TRBD2 . TRBJ2-1 TRBV2 TGTGCCAGCCGACTAGCGGGAGGTAATGAGCAGTTCTTC CASRLAGGNEQFF
TRBD1 . TRBJ2-7 TRBV9 TGTGCCAGCAGCGTCGGGCAGGGGGCCTACGAGCAGTACTTC CASSVGQGAYEQYF
. . TRBJ1-1 TRBV6-1 TGTGCCAGCAGTGAAGGCGTGACAAGAGCTGAAGCTTTCTTT CASSEGVTRAEAFF
. . TRBJ1-1 TRBV4-2 TGTGCCAGCAGCACCCCCCACAGCAAAATAAACACTGAAGCTTTCTTT CASSTPHSKINTEAFF
TRBD1 once TRBJ2-1 TRBV7-7 TGTGCCAGCAGCCTAAACTTCCCGACAGGGATAGATTCCAATGAGCAGTTCTTC CASSLNFPTGIDSNEQFF
TRBD2 . TRBJ2-7 TRBV6-5 TGTGCCAGCAGTGCGGGGGGAGGGGGGTACGAGCAGTACTTC CASSAGGGGYEQYF
TRBD2 . TRBJ2-1 TRBV7-3 TGTGCCAGCAGCTTGATTTCCGGGGGGGCCCTTAATGAGCAGTTCTTC CASSLISGGALNEQFF
. . TRBJ1-6 TRBV4-1 TGCGCCAGCAGCCAGACGCCGGGACTTCCCTATAATTCACCCCTCCACTTT CASSQTPGLPYNSPLHF
TRBD2 . TRBJ2-5 TRBV7-9 TGTGCCAGCAGCCTTGGGACTAGCGGGAGAGAGACCCAGTACTTC CASSLGTSGRETQYF
. . TRBJ1-1 TRBV27 TGTGCCAGCAGTTTGCGGGAGAACACTGAAGCTTTCTTT CASSLRENTEAFF
TRBD2 once TRBJ2-5 TRBV5-4 TGTGCCAGCAGAACTAGCGGGGGGGGCTGGGAGACCCAGTACTTC CASRTSGGGWETQYF